The source of this TCR beta chain is a study of vaccination and CD4 T cells after COVID-19 (dated by TCRdb to between 2020 and 2023). Regarding the research as a whole: Convalescent patients had a positive SARS-CoV-2 result on nasal swab PCR, and of these patients, several had mild disease and one had severe disease. Post-COVID blood samples were collected from convalescent patients a median of about 92 days after diagnosis, with a range of about 35 to 161 days. As controls, cultures received a CEFX viral epitope pool (the positive control), an HIV-1 Nef peptide pool (the negative control), or no peptide at all. For stimulating the cultures, overlapping spike peptide pools were used, derived from SARS-CoV-2 as well as from the common cold coronaviruses HCoV-NL63, HCoV-OC43 and HCoV-229E. Six males and four females were included in the convalescent cohort, with two Hispanic individuals, seven Caucasians, two Asians and one multiracial person represented. The spike-specific CD4+ TCR repertoire was compared before and after mRNA vaccination in 10 to 11 COVID-19 convalescent patients and a few infection-naive healthy vaccine recipients. Participants got two doses of the Pfizer-BioNTech BNT162b2 vaccine (n=8) or two doses of the Moderna mRNA-1273 vaccine (n=2). Post-vaccine blood samples were collected a median of about 72 days after the second vaccine dose, ranging from roughly 12 to 250 days. What the study reported, not specific to this receptor: In convalescent patients, nearly all vaccine-specific clones (304 of 307) were found to be mono-reactive for SARS-CoV-2 spike rather than cross-reactive with common cold coronaviruses. Among the post-vaccine SARS-CoV-2-reactive clones in convalescent patients, a median around 86% showed up only after vaccination, which suggests vaccine-specific priming. The median number of SARS-CoV-2-reactive clonotypes rose from approximately 20 after infection to about 40 after vaccination, but the change was not significant. The number of convalescent patients in the study was relatively small, and the study did not examine early timepoints following natural infection.

In its sample, this clonotype was seen a few times. The specificity of this receptor is unknown. No base qualities exist here, and no much larger clone lies one base off it. The library came from PCR. At the Johns Hopkins FTIC core, DNA from the cultured CD4+ T cells underwent TCR sequencing with the Oncomine TCR Beta short-read assay. The QIAamp micro DNA kit was used to extract genomic DNA from the cultured CD4+ T cells. Oncomine TCR Beta libraries made from cultured CD4+ T cells were pooled using unique dual indexes and sequenced on an Illumina iSeq 100. The authors' analysis ran thus. Non-productive sequences were removed, and CDR3s not starting with C, not ending with F or W, or shorter than 7 amino acids were discarded. Antigen-specific clonotypes were identified with the MANAFEST web application by comparing peptide-stimulated wells with reference and other culture wells. To be called positive, a clone needed an FDR below 0.05, an odds ratio above 5, and a productive frequency above 0.1% in at least two of three replicate wells. Cross-reactive clonotypes were defined as significantly expanded in both SARS-CoV-2 spike wells and at least one common cold coronavirus spike condition. Similarity between CDR3 sequences was evaluated in R version 3.6.1 using Levenshtein distances (stringdist) and unrooted phylogenetic trees (ape). The public reads were reanalyzed by TCRdb: fastp trimming at Q25, MiXCR alignment, in-frame beta chains only. Rows are combined by CDR3 protein, so each entry shows the most common genes and DNA. These V and J calls are TCRdb output, not the study's own analysis. The table for this sample lists over 15,000 distinct CDR3 sequences; 60% to 75% of them were counted only once. Approximately 11% of the sample rests with the top ten.

The intended sense of this specimen's treatment or condition label: roughly 10-day PBMC culture with coronavirus spike peptide pools or control peptides (ViraFEST assay). To expand antigen-specific T cells with peptide pools and then pick out the expanded clonotypes through TCR sequencing, the study relied on the ViraFEST assay. The positive SARS-CoV-2 PCR tests of the convalescent patients were dated from March to December 2020, before the Alpha, Beta and Delta variants emerged in the United States. Each well held some 2 million PBMCs cultured with roughly 10 ug/ml peptide pools in IMDM containing 5% human AB serum and roughly 10 IU/ml IL-2. Half of the culture medium was replaced with fresh IL-2-containing medium on days 3 and 7. After 9 to 10 days of culture, CD4+ T cells were isolated by negative selection using the EasySep CD4+ T cell isolation kit. Ficoll-Paque Plus gradient centrifugation was used to isolate PBMCs from whole blood, and the isolated PBMCs were then either used fresh or cryopreserved at -140C. In general, triplicate wells were set up for every culture condition.

From its cysteine to its phenylalanine, the CDR3 spans 15 amino acids. The CDR3 DNA has 45 bases and is translated from base 1. V is trimmed back by 6 bases and J by 7 bases, and the junction contains 17 bases that no gene match accounts for. The germline V gene (reference sequence) sets CDR1 to DFQATT and CDR2 to SNEGSKA. This receptor was obtained from a human donor who had recovered from COVID-19. The sequenced sample consisted of CD4+ T cells from blood, cultured in vitro. Recombination joined TRBV20-1 with TRBJ1-2; 7 of the junction bases match TRBD1. The CDR3 reads CSAEGRDRNRGGYTF. Read as DNA, the sequence is TGCAGTGCCGAGGGTCGGGACAGAAATAGGGGTGGCTACACCTTC.